This T cell receptor (beta chain) was identified in a study of T cell repertoires in cytomegalovirus infection. Study information: The public TCR beta signatures pointed to both CMV infection and matching HLA type. Points from the study as a whole: Dominating the ex vivo response were TCR beta clonotypes that were CMV-specific and HLA-C-restricted. Identification of carriers of CMV plus the relevant HLA was performed using cumulative public TCR beta family frequency.

V trimming: 5 bases; J trimming: 6 bases; junction bases outside the gene matches: 7. This CDR3 has 15 residues. Germline lookup yields CDR1 SGHTA and CDR2 FQGNSA. Many counts were recorded for this clonotype. Its target is not known. From the reads, TCRdb called clonotypes with MiXCR, one entry per CDR3 protein. The table has more than 250,000 distinct CDR3 sequences, about 13% seen once. The sample comprised PBMCs. The chain combines TRBV7-2 with TRBJ1-5; 10 bases are a match to TRBD1. The clonotype comes from a human donor in good health (CMV status not recorded). Some clones in this sample may be carry-over from other donors' samples. The CDR3 loop reads CASSLRQGAPQPQHF. CDR3 in DNA: TGTGCCAGCAGCCTACGACAGGGGGCCCCTCAGCCCCAGCATTTT.